The entry that follows covers one TCR beta chain sequence. Its matching antigen is unknown. The donors, nominally healthy at sampling, likely had unrecorded immune exposures. This entry belongs to a study of cytomegalovirus exposure and HLA in healthy donors. Overall study results and limits: The investigators catalogued 150 to 200 TCR beta chains as cytomegalovirus-associated. In a later analysis, V- and J-gene trimming of beta chains associated with a DCLRE1C missense variant, replicated independently. The productive fraction for most TCR beta V segments was about 87% or about 30% in an earlier analysis.

The study ran its PCR with 60 Vbeta and 13 Jbeta primers. This table comes from immunoSEQ multiplex PCR, and its TCRdb copy is limited to in-frame clones, with some not included. This sample carries some 30,000 clones, just under 90% of them seen once, and the ten largest clones take around 3%. Germline CDR1 and CDR2: SGHDT and YYEEEE. This CDR3 contains 14 residues. V lost 3 bases, J lost 6 bases, and 13 bases lay in between. V gene TRBV5-6 combines with J gene TRBJ2-4; no reliable D call. The receptor was isolated from a boy younger than 18 in good health and CMV-seronegative. Sequences were obtained from PBMCs. CDR3 DNA: TGTGCCAGCAGCTCCTCCACGGGTGCAAACATTCAGTACTTC. Amino acid sequence: CASSSSTGANIQYF.